The 2 T cell receptor beta chains reported below all come from one sample, sequenced in a study of TIL therapy for anti-PD-1-resistant metastatic lung cancer. Sequencing used immunoSEQ v3. Data came from immunoSEQ multiplex PCR; TCRdb stores just in-frame clones and leaves some out. The table includes tens of thousands of clones, around four fifths detected once. Stated time point: pre-treatment sample, taken before nivolumab and TIL therapy. The source material was blood, sampled at baseline. The receptors originated from a person between 30 and 79 years old with non-small cell lung cancer.

The chain links TRBV5-1 to TRBJ2-4; 7 bases map to TRBD1. The CDR3 has 17 residues. V lost 4 bases, J lost 1 base, and 11 bases stayed unmatched. Germline CDR1 is SGHRS and CDR2 is YFSETQ. The CDR3 DNA reads TGCGCCAGCAGCCCGACAGGGACCCACGGGGCCAAAAACATTCAGTACTTC. Translated, it gives CASSPTGTHGAKNIQYF.

The chain carries TRBV5-1 and TRBJ1-1, with unresolved D. Deletions cut 2 bases from V and 2 bases from J, with 7 bases between. Germline CDR1 reads SGHRS; CDR2 reads YFSETQ. This CDR3 is 13 amino acids long. The CDR3 reads CASSLDINTEAFF. DNA for the CDR3: TGCGCCAGCAGCTTAGACATTAACACTGAAGCTTTCTTT.